This is a list of T cell receptor beta chains from one sample in a study of shared clonotypes between healthy human individuals. Measured with immunoSEQ multiplex PCR; TCRdb has only the in-frame clones, and not every one. Among more than 900,000 clones listed, 70% to 80% were seen once. Sequencing was carried out using memory CD4+ T cells from PBMCs. The receptors here all came from a man between 18 and 29 years old in good health. Some clones in this sample may be carry-over from other donors' samples. CDR3s include the opening cysteine and the closing phenylalanine or tryptophan. A D gene is named only where the DNA matches it firmly. The size field is filled for only some rows; it gives once, few, many or a size class.

j_call d_call clone_size v_call cdr3_nt cdr3_aa
TRBJ2-6 NA NA TRBV5-4 TGTGCCAGCAGCTCCGGACAGAGCTCTGGGGCCAACGTCCTGACTTTC CASSSGQSSGANVLTF
TRBJ1-1 NA NA TRBV7-2 TGTGCCAGCAGCTTAGTAGGCTGGGGCGCAGCTTTCTTT CASSLVGWGAAFF
TRBJ2-3 NA NA TRBV30 TGTGCCTGGAGTCCCAAGCAGGGTGGGGGAGATACGCAGTATTTT CAWSPKQGGGDTQYF
TRBJ1-4 NA NA TRBV27 TGTGCCAGCAGTCCGCAACCTGCAACTAATGAAAAACTGTTTTTT CASSPQPATNEKLFF
TRBJ1-1 NA NA TRBV2 TGTGCCAGCAAGACTCGGGGGGGGAAGGACACTGAAGCTTTCTTT CASKTRGGKDTEAFF
TRBJ2-2 TRBD1 NA TRBV4-2 TGTGCCAGCAGCCAAGGGAGGACAGGGGTCGACACCGGGGAGCTGTTTTTT CASSQGRTGVDTGELFF
TRBJ2-7 TRBD1 NA TRBV28 TGTGCCAGCAGGGGGGGGACAGGGAGGTACTACGAGCAGTACTTC CASRGGTGRYYEQYF
TRBJ1-1 NA NA TRBV5-1 TGCGCCAGCAGCCTAGGGTACGGCGGCTCTGAAGCTTTCTTT CASSLGYGGSEAFF
TRBJ2-1 TRBD2 NA TRBV19 TGTGCCAGTTCCATGGGGTCTAGCGGGAGATGGTACAATGAGCAGTTCTTC CASSMGSSGRWYNEQFF
TRBJ2-5 TRBD2 NA TRBV6-6 TGTGCCAGCAGTTACAATCTAGCGGGAGTTGGAGAGACCCAGTACTTC CASSYNLAGVGETQYF
TRBJ2-1 NA few TRBV6-1 TGTGCCAGCAGTGGACCCTACCGAGGTGGTGAGCAGTTCTTC CASSGPYRGGEQFF
TRBJ2-5 NA NA TRBV6-1 TGTGCCAGCAGTGGTTCGTTGCAGGCGTTAACCCAGTACTTC CASSGSLQALTQYF
TRBJ2-1 TRBD1 NA TRBV27 TGTGCCAGCAGTCCAGGACAGGGCGCCTATCTCTTCAATGAGCAGTTCTTC CASSPGQGAYLFNEQFF
TRBJ2-7 TRBD1 NA TRBV2 TGTGCCAGCAGTCCTGGACAGGGGTCCTACGGGCAGTACTTC CASSPGQGSYGQYF
TRBJ2-5 NA NA TRBV4-1 TGCGCCAGCAGCCAAGATAGGGACGGGGGGACCCAGTACTTC CASSQDRDGGTQYF
TRBJ1-3 NA NA TRBV9 TGTGCCAGCAGCGTAGGTATCAGCTCTGGAAACACCATATATTTT CASSVGISSGNTIYF
TRBJ2-5 NA NA TRBV5-1 TGCGCCAGCAGCATTACAGGGAGCCAAGAGACCCAGTACTTC CASSITGSQETQYF
TRBJ2-6 NA NA TRBV6-6 TGTGCCAGCAGTCACCTCCAGGGCTCTGGGGCCAACGTCCTGACTTTC CASSHLQGSGANVLTF
TRBJ1-1 TRBD1 NA TRBV30 TGTGCCTGGAGTGGGCCCTCGGGCAGGACAGGGGGAGCTTTCTTT CAWSGPSGRTGGAFF
TRBJ2-7 NA NA TRBV28 TGTGCCAGCAGTCTGGGGCAGCCTGACGAGCAGTACTTC CASSLGQPDEQYF
TRBJ2-5 NA NA TRBV7-9 TGTGCCAGCAGCTCAACCCGACTACTTGGCTCGGCAGAAGAGACCCAGTACTTC CASSSTRLLGSAEETQYF
TRBJ2-3 TRBD2 few TRBV19 TGTGCCAGTAGTATGGCATCTAGCGGAAGAAGGTATTTT CASSMASSGRRYF
TRBJ2-5 NA NA TRBV5-6 TGTGCCAGCAGCTTGTTCTTACGGAACGACCAAGAGACCCAGTACTTC CASSLFLRNDQETQYF
TRBJ1-1 NA NA TRBV30 TGTGCCTGGAGTAAATCGAACACTGAAGCTTTCTTT CAWSKSNTEAFF
TRBJ2-5 NA NA TRBV7-2 TGTGCCAGCAGCTTAGCCGGGCCCGGGGAGGCGACCCAGTACTTC CASSLAGPGEATQYF
TRBJ1-5 NA few TRBV28 TGTGCCAGCAGTGTTCAATCAGGTAGCAATCAGCCCCAGCATTTT CASSVQSGSNQPQHF
TRBJ1-4 NA NA TRBV27 TGTGCCAGCAGTCCCTTTGGACAGAGACCTCGACCCCTGTTTTTT CASSPFGQRPRPLFF
TRBJ1-5 NA NA TRBV28 TGTGCCAGCAGTGTACCGGGACAACTCATGGAGCCCCAGCATTTT CASSVPGQLMEPQHF
TRBJ2-5 NA NA TRBV5-1 TGCGCCAGCAGCTTGAGGTCAGGGGTAATGGAGACCCAGTACTTC CASSLRSGVMETQYF
TRBJ1-3 NA NA TRBV5-6 TGTGCCAGCAGCTTGGGATACGGCAACTCTGGAAACACCATATATTTT CASSLGYGNSGNTIYF
TRBJ2-1 NA NA TRBV6-5 TGTGCCAGCAGTTACTTGGGGGGTTACATGTATGAGCAGTTCTTC CASSYLGGYMYEQFF
TRBJ1-2 NA few TRBV2 TGTGCCAGCAGTCTCGAAAACTATGGCTACACCTTC CASSLENYGYTF
TRBJ1-2 TRBD1 NA TRBV9 TGTGCCAGCAGCGCTGGGGACAGGGCGACCTATGGCTACACCTTC CASSAGDRATYGYTF
TRBJ1-2 TRBD1 NA TRBV29-1 TGCAGCGTTTGGGACAGGGGGCTTTTGGATGGCTACACCTTC CSVWDRGLLDGYTF
TRBJ2-7 NA few TRBV4-1 TGCGCCAGCAGCCCTCTCCTGACTCGAGGTCCCTACGAGCAGTACTTC CASSPLLTRGPYEQYF
TRBJ1-5 NA NA TRBV28 TGTGCCAGCAGTTTATGGGGGGCCGAAGTAAGCAATCAGCCCCAGCATTTT CASSLWGAEVSNQPQHF
TRBJ2-7 TRBD1 NA TRBV18 TGTGCCAGCTCCCCGGGACAGAGCTCCTACGAGCAGTACTTC CASSPGQSSYEQYF
TRBJ2-5 NA NA TRBV7-9 TGTGCCAGCAGCTCTCACAGGGTGTTGGGAGAGACCCAGTACTTC CASSSHRVLGETQYF
TRBJ2-3 NA few TRBV5-1 TGCGCCAGCACGAGGCAGGGGGAGGGAGATACGCAGTATTTT CASTRQGEGDTQYF
TRBJ2-3 NA NA TRBV27 TGTGCCAGCAGTTTAGGGGCTTATCCGGGAACAGATACGCAGTATTTT CASSLGAYPGTDTQYF
TRBJ2-7 TRBD2 once TRBV5-1 TGCGCCAGCAGCCTCCGTCCCAGCGGGAGGGGGTCCTACGAGCAGTACTTC CASSLRPSGRGSYEQYF
TRBJ2-1 TRBD2 NA TRBV7-9 TGTGCCAGCAGCTTAGCTAGCGGGAGGGTACAAGGGCAGCAGTTCTTC CASSLASGRVQGQQFF
TRBJ2-7 NA NA TRBV20-1 TGCAGTGCTAGTTGGGACGAGCAGTACTTC CSASWDEQYF
TRBJ2-7 NA NA TRBV7-7 TGTGCCAGCAGCCCAGCGGGTGATCCCCCCGGAAAACCTTACTTC CASSPAGDPPGKPYF
TRBJ1-5 NA NA TRBV30 TGTGCCTGGAGTGTATGGGGCGGGGGCCAGCAGCCCCAGCATTTT CAWSVWGGGQQPQHF
TRBJ1-1 NA NA TRBV30 TGTGCCTGGAGTGACGGAGCGGGTGGCACTGAAGCTTTCTTT CAWSDGAGGTEAFF
TRBJ2-7 TRBD1 NA TRBV7-2 TGTGCCAGCAGCTCCAGACAGGGTACTACCTACGAGCAGTACTTC CASSSRQGTTYEQYF
TRBJ1-2 NA once TRBV30 TGTGCCTGGAGTCAAAAGGGCTATGGCTACACCTTC CAWSQKGYGYTF
TRBJ2-7 TRBD1 NA TRBV4-1 TGCGCCAGCAGCCGGGACAGGGAGGTTTACGAGCAGTACTTC CASSRDREVYEQYF
TRBJ2-7 NA NA TRBV28 TGTGCCAGCAGTGGGGGCGGGATAATATCCTACGAGCAGTACTTC CASSGGGIISYEQYF
TRBJ1-5 NA NA TRBV30 TGTGCCTGGGGGATCTCGGCAGCCCCAGCATTT CAWGISAAPAF
TRBJ2-1 TRBD2 few TRBV9 TGTGCCAGCAGCGTAGAAGGCACTAGCGGGAGGAAAGGGCCCTACAATGAGCAGTTCTTC CASSVEGTSGRKGPYNEQFF
TRBJ1-6 TRBD1 NA TRBV28 TGTGCCAGCACCGGGACAGACCGTCCGAGAGGGGCCCTCCACTTT CASTGTDRPRGALHF
TRBJ2-1 TRBD1 NA TRBV7-2 TGTGCCAGCAGCTCGTGGGGACAGGGTTCCTACAATGAGCAGTTCTTC CASSSWGQGSYNEQFF
TRBJ2-2 NA NA TRBV7-3 TGTGCCAGCAGCCTTGCCACCGGGGAGCTGTTTTTT CASSLATGELFF
TRBJ2-7 NA NA TRBV2 TGTGCCAGCAGTGAGTGGACAGAGCTCCTCTCCTACGAGCAGTACTTC CASSEWTELLSYEQYF